The 23 T cell receptor beta chains in this list originate from one sample, sequenced in a study of vaccination and CD4 T cells after COVID-19. For these receptors, no antigen is known. Noted time point: late sampling 161 to 241 days after vaccination in three convalescent patients. Treatment reported: roughly ten-day PBMC culture with coronavirus spike peptide pools or control peptides (ViraFEST assay). Sequenced with the Oncomine TCR Beta short-read assay was DNA taken from cultured CD4+ T cells. From the PCR reads, TCRdb called clonotypes with MiXCR, one entry per CDR3 protein. The sample carries over 20,000 distinct CDR3 sequences, about a third recorded once. The sequences come from CD4+ T cells from blood, cultured in vitro, collected about 7 months after SARS-CoV-2 vaccination. The receptor set was obtained from a human donor who had recovered from COVID-19.

This clonotype was seen once. CDR3 coding DNA: TGTGCCTGGAGTGCCCGGACATGGTGGGGCAATCAGCCCCAGCATTTT. Amino acids: CAWSARTWWGNQPQHF. J is TRBJ1-5 and V is TRBV30; possibly TRBD1 for D (5 bases). The CDR3 has 16 residues. CDR1 and CDR2 from the germline V gene are GTSNPN and SVGIG (reference sequence). Trimming pared 1 base from V and 2 bases from J, leaving 15 bases between.

The chain combines TRBV19 with TRBJ1-2, with D possibly being TRBD1 (5 bases). V was trimmed by 6 bases and J by 7 bases, leaving 9 bases between them. CDR1 is LNHDA, CDR2 SQIVND, per germline (reference sequence). This CDR3 is 11 amino acids long. Here the CDR3 reads CASSLGPGYTF. DNA of the CDR3: TGTGCCAGTAGCCTGGGGCCTGGCTACACCTTC.

The chain carries TRBV7-8 and TRBJ2-3, with D unclear. The germline V gene has CDR1 SGHVS and CDR2 FQNEAQ. The CDR3 spans 15 residues. The V end lost 5 bases, the J end lost 2 bases, and 14 bases lay between the germline ends. Written as DNA, the CDR3 is TGTGCCAGCAGCGCCCCCTGGCGGCCCACAGATACGCAGTATTTT. Translation: CASSAPWRPTDTQYF.

Details on this clonotype: The junction does not match germline at one end; this may be a read error. This rearrangement joins TRBV29-1 to TRBJ2-7, with TRBD1 as a possible D gene (6 bases). The CDR3 is 9 amino acids. Germline V lookup: CDR1 SQVTM, CDR2 ANQGSEA. The CDR3 DNA follows: TGCAGCTCGAGTTTAGGGGGTTTCTTC. Translation gives CSSSLGGFF.

The chain carries TRBV19 and TRBJ2-1; TRBD2 matches 7 bases. Trimming at V came to 7 bases and at J to 8 bases, leaving 17 bases not matched to a gene. Germline values: CDR1 LNHDA, CDR2 SQIVND (reference sequence). The CDR3 covers 16 residues. CDR3 coding DNA: TGTGCCAGTAAATTCTCCGGCGGTGGGAGGGGATATGAGCAGTTCTTC. Protein sequence: CASKFSGGGRGYEQFF.

The rearrangement uses TRBV19 and TRBJ2-3; 10 bases fit TRBD2. Germline lookup yields CDR1 LNHDA and CDR2 SQIVND (reference sequence). The length of the CDR3 is 15 residues. The V and J ends lost 6 bases and 4 bases, in that order; junction bases with no gene match: 7. The CDR3 DNA is TGTGCCAGTAGCCCCCTAGCGGGAGCGGCAGATACGCAGTATTTT. Encoded protein: CASSPLAGAADTQYF. Full variable domain (missing parts from reference TRBV19 and TRBJ2-3): DGGITQSPKYLFRKEGQNVTLSCEQNLNHDAMYWYRQDPGQGLRLIYYSQIVNDFQKGDIAEGYSVSREKKESFPLTVTSAQKNPTAFYLCASSPLAGAADTQYFGPGTRLTVL.

This chain connects TRBV5-4 to TRBJ2-5; 7 bases match TRBD1. The CDR3 spans 15 residues. The germline V gene has CDR1 SGHNT and CDR2 YYREEE (reference sequence). The V segment lost 3 bases and the J segment 3 bases; nucleotides outside the gene matches: 8. CDR3 in DNA: TGTGCCAGCAGCTCGCCCCGGGACAGAGAAGAGACCCAGTACTTC. Protein sequence: CASSSPRDREETQYF.

V is TRBV7-2 and J is TRBJ2-6; D is uncertain. The V gene lost 5 bases and the J gene lost 0 bases, with 8 bases spanning the gap. Germline values: CDR1 SGHTA, CDR2 FQGNSA. The CDR3 is made up of 15 amino acids. This CDR3 reads CASSPVYSGANVLTF. CDR3 coding DNA: TGTGCCAGCAGCCCCGTTTACTCTGGGGCCAACGTCCTGACTTTC.

A note on this clonotype: An end of the junction differs from the germline gene, which may be a read error. The gene calls are TRBV6-1 and TRBJ2-7, with 8 nucleotides matching TRBD2. Germline CDR1 MNHNS, CDR2 SASEGT. CDR3 size: 16 residues. CDR3 residues: CASSQVAGTRAYEQYF. The CDR3 DNA reads TGCGCCAGCAGCCAGGTGGCAGGGACTAGAGCCTACGAGCAGTACTTC.

CDR3 in amino acids: CAISEQENTEAFF. In nucleotides, the CDR3 is TGTGCCATCAGTGAACAGGAGAACACTGAAGCTTTCTTT. The chain couples TRBV10-3 to TRBJ1-1, with a possible D match to TRBD1 (5 bases). Germline V CDR1 and CDR2: ENHRY, SYGVKD. The CDR3 is made up of 13 amino acids. Trimming cost V 3 bases and J 1 base, with 6 bases left between them.

This chain uses TRBV24-1 with TRBJ2-7; maybe TRBD1 (5 bases). This CDR3 has 13 residues. Trimming removed 7 bases at V and 5 bases at J, with 14 bases between. The germline CDR1 and CDR2 sequences are KGHDR and SFDVKD. Here the CDR3 reads CATRFPRQNEQYF. The DNA of the CDR3 is TGTGCCACCAGATTCCCCCGACAGAACGAGCAGTACTTC.

In this sample, this clonotype turned up a few times. At one boundary the junction diverges from the germline segment, which might be a read error. This chain links TRBV10-3 with TRBJ2-7; D might be TRBD1 or TRBD2, each matching 5 bases. Looked up from germline, CDR1 is ENHRY and CDR2 is SYGVKD. The CDR3 has 13 amino acids. In nucleotides, the CDR3 is TGTGCCATCAGGGGGCTAGCCTCCCACGAGCAGTACTTC. It encodes CAIRGLASHEQYF.

This clonotype has more than one count but fewer than ten. The gene calls are TRBV28 and TRBJ1-1; 11 bases are shared with TRBD1. The CDR3 runs 16 residues. V lost 3 bases and J lost 1; bases outside the gene matches: 4. Germline assignment: CDR1 MDHEN and CDR2 SYDVKM. CDR3 in amino acids: CASSFRTGGTNTEAFF. As DNA, the CDR3 is TGTGCCAGCAGTTTTAGGACAGGGGGCACGAACACTGAAGCTTTCTTT.

This chain uses TRBV6-1 with TRBJ2-3; D is undetermined. The CDR3 totals 13 residues. The germline V and J ends were trimmed by 7 bases and 0 bases, with 8 bases remaining between them. The germline V gene encodes CDR1 MNHNS and CDR2 SASEGT. DNA for the CDR3: TGTGCCAGCATGGACCCCAGCACAGATACGCAGTATTTT. Protein product: CASMDPSTDTQYF.

The genes are TRBV27 and TRBJ2-1; no definite D call. Trimming removed 7 bases at V and 8 bases at J, with 18 bases between. This CDR3 comprises 14 residues. CDR1 is MNHEY, CDR2 SMNVEV, per germline (reference sequence). This chain's CDR3 is CASNLTLELDEQFF. The CDR3 DNA reads as TGTGCCAGCAATCTAACCCTTGAGCTCGATGAGCAGTTCTTC.

The chain has TRBV12-3 or TRBV12-4 and TRBJ2-3; 10 bases agree with TRBD2. J gave up 6 bases and V 5 bases, and 5 bases lay outside the gene matches. CDR3 length equals 14 residues. Here the CDR3 DNA reads TGTGCCAGCAGTAGGACTAGCGGCCCCGATACGCAGTATTTT. Amino acids: CASSRTSGPDTQYF.

V is TRBV6-1 and J is TRBJ2-6; D is possibly TRBD2 (6 bases). Germline CDR1 and CDR2: MNHNS and SASEGT. Trimming cost V 6 bases and J 4 bases, with 19 bases left between them. There are 17 residues in the CDR3. The CDR3 here is CASSQKPSGVGANVLTF. The CDR3 nucleotides are TGTGCCAGCAGCCAAAAGCCTTCGGGGGTCGGGGCCAACGTCCTGACTTTC.

The chain carries TRBV4-2 and TRBJ2-7; 11 bases align to TRBD2. Trimming cost V 0 bases and J 4 bases; bases outside gene matches: 5. Germline V lookup: CDR1 LGHNA, CDR2 YNFKEQ. There are 16 residues in the CDR3. The CDR3 DNA sequence: TGTGCCAGCAGCCAAGATTCTGGGACTAGCGGTTACGAGCAGTACTTC. This sequence encodes CASSQDSGTSGYEQYF.

V usage is TRBV6-1 and J usage is TRBJ2-3; 9 bases match TRBD1. This CDR3 has 15 amino acids. V shed 7 bases, J shed 5 bases, and the junction held 10 bases outside the gene matches. Germline assignment: CDR1 MNHNS and CDR2 SASEGT. CDR3 protein: CASNRGGTGKDTQYF. CDR3 DNA sequence: TGTGCCAGCAACAGAGGAGGGACAGGGAAAGATACGCAGTATTTT.

This clonotype showed up just a few times. The chain couples TRBV6-5 to TRBJ1-6; D might be TRBD1 (5 bases). The CDR3 extends over 17 amino acids. CDR1 and CDR2 from the germline V gene are MNHEY and SVGAGI. V was cut by 0 bases and J by 0 bases, with 9 bases left in between. CDR3 in DNA: TGTGCCAGCAGTTACTCGTTTGGGGGCTCCTATAATTCACCCCTCCACTTT. Its translation: CASSYSFGGSYNSPLHF.

This CDR3 is CASSEQGIEPQHF. The CDR3 coding sequence is TGCGCCAGCAGTGAGCAGGGCATCGAGCCCCAGCATTTT. V gene TRBV10-2 combines with J gene TRBJ1-5; possibly TRBD1 for D (5 bases). This CDR3 spans 13 amino acids. The germline V and J ends were trimmed by 2 bases and 8 bases, with 10 bases remaining between them. Per germline, CDR1 WSHSY and CDR2 SAAADI.

This clonotype was counted once. V is TRBV28 and J is TRBJ2-4; 7 bases fit TRBD1. This CDR3 contains 14 residues. Looked up from germline, CDR1 is MDHEN and CDR2 is SYDVKM. Trimming removed 6 bases from V and 11 bases from J; junction bases left unmatched: 13. In DNA, the CDR3 is TGTGCCAGCAGCCCCTTCCAGCCAGGGGGTCTTCAGTACTTC. Residues: CASSPFQPGGLQYF.

This clonotype was picked up a small number of times. The chain employs TRBV28 and TRBJ2-7, with TRBD2 as a possible D gene (6 bases). Germline lookup yields CDR1 MDHEN and CDR2 SYDVKM. The CDR3 runs to 14 residues. V was clipped by 8 bases and J by 6 bases, with 20 bases between them. The CDR3 DNA reads as TGTGCCAGCCAAGGGCGCAGGGAGGCCCGCGAGCAGTACTTC. This gives the protein CASQGRREAREQYF.